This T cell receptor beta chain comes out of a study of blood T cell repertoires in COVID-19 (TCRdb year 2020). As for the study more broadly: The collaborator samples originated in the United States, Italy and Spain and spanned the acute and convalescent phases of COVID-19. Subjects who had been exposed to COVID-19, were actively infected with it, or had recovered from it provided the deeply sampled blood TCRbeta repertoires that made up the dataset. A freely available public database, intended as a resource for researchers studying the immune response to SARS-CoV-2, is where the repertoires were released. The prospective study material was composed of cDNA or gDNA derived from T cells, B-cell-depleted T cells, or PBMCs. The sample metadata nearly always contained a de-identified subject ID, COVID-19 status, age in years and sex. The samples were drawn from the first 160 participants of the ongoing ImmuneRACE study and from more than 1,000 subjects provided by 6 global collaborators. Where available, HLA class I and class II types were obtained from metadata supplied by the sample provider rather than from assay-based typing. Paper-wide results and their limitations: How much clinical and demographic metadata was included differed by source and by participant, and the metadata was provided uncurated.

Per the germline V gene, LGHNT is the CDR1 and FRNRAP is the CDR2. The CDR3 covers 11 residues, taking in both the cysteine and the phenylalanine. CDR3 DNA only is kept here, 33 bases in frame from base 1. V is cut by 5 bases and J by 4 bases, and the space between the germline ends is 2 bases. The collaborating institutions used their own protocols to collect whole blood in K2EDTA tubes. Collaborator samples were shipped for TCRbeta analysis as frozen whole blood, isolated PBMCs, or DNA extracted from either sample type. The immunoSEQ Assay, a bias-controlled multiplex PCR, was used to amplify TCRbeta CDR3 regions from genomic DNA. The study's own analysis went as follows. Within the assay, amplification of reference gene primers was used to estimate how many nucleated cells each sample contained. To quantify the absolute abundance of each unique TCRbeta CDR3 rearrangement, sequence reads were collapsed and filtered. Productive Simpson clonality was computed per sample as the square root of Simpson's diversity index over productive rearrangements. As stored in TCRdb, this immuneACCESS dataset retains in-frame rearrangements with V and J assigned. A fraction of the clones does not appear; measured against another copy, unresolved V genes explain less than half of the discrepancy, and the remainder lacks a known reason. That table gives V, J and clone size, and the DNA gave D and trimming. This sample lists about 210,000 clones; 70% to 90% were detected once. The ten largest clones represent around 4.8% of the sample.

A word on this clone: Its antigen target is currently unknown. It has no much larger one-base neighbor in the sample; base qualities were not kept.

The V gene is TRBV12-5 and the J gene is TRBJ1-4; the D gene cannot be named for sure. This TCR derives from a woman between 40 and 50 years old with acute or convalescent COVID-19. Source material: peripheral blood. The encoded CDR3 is CASGHNEKLFF. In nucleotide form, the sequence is TGTGCTAGTGGTCATAATGAAAAACTGTTTTTT.